Listed here are 31 T cell receptor beta chains from one sample, sequenced in a study of T cells in Graves' hyperthyroidism and ophthalmopathy. Amplified TCR beta CDR3 regions derived from RNA transcripts. HTBI primers were used for first-round RT-PCR of the TCR CDR3. TCRdb ran MiXCR on the multiplex PCR reads and lists one entry per CDR3 protein. The table shows 300,000 or so distinct CDR3 sequences, with over 20% occurring only once. Sequenced: blood. These receptors were obtained from a woman aged 50 to 65 with Graves' hyperthyroidism.

In the case of this clonotype: A read error may explain this, as a much larger clone is one base away. The chain joins TRBV5-1 to TRBJ2-7; a possible D gene is TRBD2 (6 bases). V lost 3 bases and J lost 3, with 16 bases in between. This CDR3 is built from 15 residues. From germline, CDR1 is SGHRS and CDR2 YFSETQ. The CDR3 loop reads CASSSRLVGVYEQYF. CDR3 coding DNA: TGCGCCAGCAGCTCTAGACTAGTGGGCGTCTACGAGCAGTACTTC.

This clonotype was counted between two and nine times. V usage is TRBV7-9 and J usage is TRBJ2-3; 8 bases fit TRBD2. The CDR3 runs to 14 residues. V lost 3 bases to trimming and J lost 5 bases; unmatched junction nucleotides: 4. CDR1 is SEHNR and CDR2 is FQNEAQ in the germline V gene (reference sequence). The CDR3 sequence is CASSFRGGRDTQYF. CDR3 coding DNA: TGTGCCAGCAGCTTTCGGGGGGGGCGAGATACGCAGTATTTT.

This clonotype was seen a handful of times. This chain uses TRBV19 with TRBJ2-5, with TRBD1 matching over 7 bases. V was pared by 2 bases and J by 5 bases, with 5 bases of the junction left unmatched. Germline values: CDR1 LNHDA, CDR2 SQIVND (reference sequence). The CDR3 length is 14 residues. This CDR3 is CASSIRQGQETQYF. CDR3 DNA: TGTGCCAGTAGTATAAGACAGGGACAGGAGACCCAGTACTTC. The full variable domain, rest sourced from reference TRBV19 and TRBJ2-5, is DGGITQSPKYLFRKEGQNVTLSCEQNLNHDAMYWYRQDPGQGLRLIYYSQIVNDFQKGDIAEGYSVSREKKESFPLTVTSAQKNPTAFYLCASSIRQGQETQYFGPGTRLLVL.

This clonotype was seen ten or more times. J is TRBJ1-1 and V is TRBV7-9; D is unresolved. The CDR3 is made up of 11 amino acids. Trimming removed 5 bases at V and 3 bases at J, with 4 bases between. The germline gives CDR1 SEHNR, CDR2 FQNEAQ (reference sequence). CDR3 in DNA: TGTGCCAGCAGCACCCACACTGAAGCTTTCTTT. Encoded protein: CASSTHTEAFF.

This clonotype was counted at least ten times. The chain uses TRBV5-1 and TRBJ2-7, with no clear D. The CDR3 length is 9 residues. Deletions cut 8 bases from V and 1 base from J, with 1 base between. Looked up from germline, CDR1 is SGHRS and CDR2 is YFSETQ. The CDR3 sequence: CARSYEQYF. The CDR3 DNA reads TGCGCCAGGTCCTACGAGCAGTACTTC.

This clonotype showed up just a few times. The chain employs TRBV20-1 and TRBJ2-5; either TRBD1 or TRBD2 may fit D (5 bases each). V was pared by 8 bases and J by 4 bases, with 17 bases between. Germline CDR1 DFQATT, CDR2 SNEGSKA (reference sequence). This CDR3 is built from 13 residues. The CDR3: CSHTEGSGETQYF. CDR3 in DNA: TGCAGTCACACCGAGGGGTCGGGAGAGACCCAGTACTTC.

At least ten counts were recorded for this clonotype. This chain uses TRBV20-1 with TRBJ2-7; 10 bases are a match to TRBD1. The V gene's germline CDR1 is DFQATT and CDR2 SNEGSKA (reference sequence). V was pared by 6 bases and J by 2 bases, with 7 bases of the junction left unmatched. The CDR3 loop spans 14 amino acids. The CDR3, as DNA: TGCAGTGCCTCTACCGGGACAGGGGCCTACGAGCAGTACTTC. It yields the protein CSASTGTGAYEQYF.

This clonotype appeared a single time. The chain couples TRBV3-1 to TRBJ1-5; unclear D gene. Germline V gene sequence: CDR1 LGHDT, CDR2 YNNKEL (reference sequence). The V end was cut by 4 bases, the J end by 6 bases, with 13 bases between. The CDR3 contains 14 residues. The CDR3 bases are TGTGCCAGCAGCCCCCGAACAAGCGGTCAGCCCCAGCATTTT. Translating gives CASSPRTSGQPQHF. Supplemented by reference TRBV3-1 and TRBJ1-5, the full variable domain reads DTAVSQTPKYLVTQMGNDKSIKCEQNLGHDTMYWYKQDSKKFLKIMFSYNNKELIINETVPNRFSPKSPDKAHLNLHINSLELGDSAVYFCASSPRTSGQPQHFGDGTRLSIL.

CDR3 in DNA: TGTGCCACCAGCAGAGATCGGGGGAATCAGCCCCAGCATTTT. It codes for CATSRDRGNQPQHF. This chain uses TRBV15 with TRBJ1-5; a weak D match, TRBD1 (5 bases). Trimming pared 0 bases from V and 4 bases from J, leaving 7 bases between. The CDR3 extends over 14 amino acids. From germline, CDR1 is LNHNV and CDR2 YYDKDF (reference sequence).

This clonotype appeared many times. This sequence joins TRBV6-1 and TRBJ2-1, with 9 bases aligning to TRBD2. The CDR3 consists of 19 residues. Germline CDR1 reads MNHNS; CDR2 reads SASEGT. The J segment lost 6 bases and the V segment lost 5 bases, leaving 20 bases of the junction unmatched. CDR3 protein: CASSSTGASAGGPINEQFF. CDR3 DNA: TGTGCCAGCAGTTCCACAGGGGCTTCGGCGGGAGGGCCCATCAATGAGCAGTTCTTC.

The rearrangement joins TRBV19 to TRBJ2-1, with 14 bases aligning to TRBD2. CDR3 length: 14 residues. Germline V lookup: CDR1 LNHDA, CDR2 SQIVND (reference sequence). V was clipped by 7 bases and J by 6 bases; unmatched bases: 2. CDR3 nucleotides: TGTGCCAGTATGGGACTAGCGGGAGTCAATGAGCAGTTCTTC. This sequence encodes CASMGLAGVNEQFF.

The table lists this clonotype with many counts. The gene calls are TRBV5-1 and TRBJ2-1; 11 bases are shared with TRBD2. The germline V gene has CDR1 SGHRS and CDR2 YFSETQ. V lost 5 bases and J lost 2; bases outside the gene matches: 3. The CDR3 extends over 15 amino acids. The CDR3 DNA sequence: TGCGCCAGCAGAGAGGGACTAGCGGCCTACAATGAGCAGTTCTTC. Its translation is CASREGLAAYNEQFF.

This chain connects TRBV20-1 to TRBJ1-6, with no clear D. Germline V gives CDR1 DFQATT, CDR2 SNEGSKA (reference sequence). V was shortened by 2 bases and J by 0 bases, with 8 bases between the two germline ends. This CDR3 region has 15 residues. The CDR3 coding sequence is TGCAGTGCTAGATCCGGGAACTCCTATAATTCACCCCTCCACTTT. Protein: CSARSGNSYNSPLHF.

The gene calls are TRBV24-1 and TRBJ1-1, with D perhaps matching TRBD1 (5 bases). Germline assignment: CDR1 KGHDR and CDR2 SFDVKD. The CDR3 is 13 amino acids. The germline V and J ends were trimmed by 4 bases and 5 bases, with 10 bases remaining between them. The CDR3 sequence: CATSEAGRTEAFF. Written as DNA, the CDR3 is TGTGCCACCAGTGAGGCAGGGAGGACTGAAGCTTTCTTT.

Note on this clonotype: One junction end disagrees with the germline gene, perhaps due to a read error. The chain carries TRBV20-1 and TRBJ2-7; D is possibly TRBD1 (6 bases). This CDR3 spans 14 amino acids. From germline, CDR1 is DFQATT and CDR2 SNEGSKA (reference sequence). CDR3 loop: CGASPSAGAYEQYF. The DNA for the CDR3 is TGCGGTGCTAGCCCCTCGGCAGGGGCCTACGAGCAGTACTTC.

The chain links TRBV5-1 to TRBJ2-3; 9 bases agree with TRBD2. Germline V gives CDR1 SGHRS, CDR2 YFSETQ. This CDR3 comprises 17 residues. V lost 4 bases and J lost 1; bases outside the gene matches: 10. CDR3 residues: CASSDPGGGRGTDTQYF. In DNA form, the CDR3 reads TGCGCCAGCAGCGACCCCGGGGGCGGGAGGGGCACAGATACGCAGTATTTT. Together with reference TRBV5-1 and TRBJ2-3, the CDR3 gives the full variable domain: KAGVTQTPRYLIKTRGQQVTLSCSPISGHRSVSWYQQTPGQGLQFLFEYFSETQRNKGNFPGRFSGRQFSNSRSEMNVSTLELGDSALYLCASSDPGGGRGTDTQYFGPGTRLTVL.

The table lists this clonotype with a few counts. The rearrangement joins TRBV29-1 to TRBJ1-2; 10 bases fit TRBD1. Germline-derived CDR1 and CDR2 are SQVTM and ANQGSEA. The CDR3 contains 16 residues. Unmatched junction bases numbered 17, after V lost 6 bases and J lost 7 bases. This CDR3 reads CSVEGLTGGAFGGYTF. In DNA form, the CDR3 reads TGCAGCGTGGAGGGGCTGACAGGGGGCGCTTTCGGTGGCTACACCTTC.

This chain links TRBV2 with TRBJ2-2, with 8 positions matching TRBD1. The V gene's germline CDR1 is SNHLY and CDR2 FYNNEI. The CDR3 extends over 15 amino acids. V shed 6 bases and J 6 bases; nucleotides not matched to a gene: 9. The CDR3 nucleotides read TGTGCCAGCAGGGAGGACAGGGCAACCTCCGGGGAGCTGTTTTTT. This codes for CASREDRATSGELFF.

The V call is TRBV6-1, the J call TRBJ2-7, with TRBD1 identical over 8 bases. CDR3 length: 13 amino acids. From germline, CDR1 is MNHNS and CDR2 SASEGT. The trim removed 10 bases at V and 4 bases at J, leaving 9 bases unmatched. CDR3 residues: CATSGTGTYEQYF. The CDR3 DNA is TGTGCCACCTCCGGGACAGGAACTTACGAGCAGTACTTC.

This clonotype was seen at least ten times. This rearrangement joins TRBV28 to TRBJ1-3; D gene unclear. Germline V gives CDR1 MDHEN, CDR2 SYDVKM. The CDR3 totals 11 residues. The ends were cut back, 2 bases at V and 5 bases at J, with 1 base in the middle. The DNA for the CDR3 is TGTGCCAGCAGTTTAAGAAACACCATATATTTT. Translated: CASSLRNTIYF. Complete variable domain (other parts from reference TRBV28 and TRBJ1-3): DVKVTQSSRYLVKRTGEKVFLECVQDMDHENMFWYRQDPGLGLRLIYFSYDVKMKEKGDIPEGYSVSREKKERFSLILESASTNQTSMYLCASSLRNTIYFGEGSWLTVV.

This clonotype came up a few times. This chain links TRBV6-1 with TRBJ2-2, with D possibly being TRBD1 (5 bases). V dropped 8 bases and J dropped 2 bases, with 15 bases sitting between them. Germline V gene lookup returns CDR1 MNHNS and CDR2 SASEGT. The CDR3 consists of 15 residues. The CDR3 spells CASLPGQANTGELFF. CDR3 in DNA: TGTGCCAGCCTTCCAGGGCAGGCCAACACCGGGGAGCTGTTTTTT.

This clonotype was detected many times. The J gene is TRBJ2-2, the V gene TRBV5-6; no firm D call. Between the trimmed V and J ends, which lost 4 bases and 1 base, there was a span of 14 bases. CDR1 SGHDT and CDR2 YYEEEE come from the germline V gene. This CDR3 contains 16 residues. The CDR3 DNA reads as TGTGCCAGCAGCCTCCCGAGGAGTCGGAACACCGGGGAGCTGTTTTTT. Its protein is CASSLPRSRNTGELFF.

This clonotype appeared many times. The chain carries TRBV12-3 or TRBV12-4 and TRBJ1-4, with a weak D call TRBD1 (6 bases). V lost 6 bases to trimming and J lost 7 bases, with 18 bases between them. The CDR3 sequence is 15 residues long. In DNA, the CDR3 is TGTGCCAGCAGCCACCACATCGACAGGAGTGAAAAACTGTTTTTT. Encoded protein: CASSHHIDRSEKLFF.

This clonotype occurred many times. The V and J genes are TRBV5-5 and TRBJ1-1; 7 nucleotides line up with TRBD1. The CDR3 is 16 residues long. CDR1 and CDR2 from the germline V gene are SGHKS and YYEKEE (reference sequence). V shed 0 bases and J 1 base; nucleotides not matched to a gene: 6. Written as DNA, the CDR3 is TGTGCCAGCAGCTTGGTCCCGGGACAGAAGAACACTGAAGCTTTCTTT. It yields the protein CASSLVPGQKNTEAFF.

The table lists this clonotype with many counts. The chain uses TRBV20-1 and TRBJ1-1; D gene unclear. The germline V gene has CDR1 DFQATT and CDR2 SNEGSKA (reference sequence). The CDR3 runs 11 residues. V was shortened by 6 bases and J by 0 bases, with 5 bases between the two germline ends. In nucleotides, the CDR3 is TGCAGTGCCCAGATGAACACTGAAGCTTTCTTT. Protein sequence: CSAQMNTEAFF.

In this sample, this clonotype turned up a few times. The chain couples TRBV25-1 to TRBJ2-7; D gene ambiguous. Germline V gene sequence: CDR1 MGHDK, CDR2 SYGVNS. This CDR3 has 13 residues. Trimming took 2 bases from V and 4 from J, leaving 9 bases between them. The CDR3 bases are TGTGCCAGCAGTGAAATTTGGGGATACGAGCAGTACTTC. This codes for CASSEIWGYEQYF.

This clonotype was seen repeatedly, ten times or more. The rearrangement joins TRBV5-1 to TRBJ1-5, with TRBD1 matching 7 bases. Germline CDR1 and CDR2: SGHRS and YFSETQ. J lost 6 bases, V lost 2 bases, and 8 bases had no gene match. CDR3 length: 15 residues. CDR3 region: CASSLTGTVSQPQHF. In DNA, the CDR3 is TGCGCCAGCAGCTTAACCGGGACAGTCAGTCAGCCCCAGCATTTT.

This clonotype showed up many times. The chain employs TRBV7-8 and TRBJ2-7; possibly TRBD1 or TRBD2 for D (7 bases each). This CDR3 contains 16 residues. Per the germline V gene, CDR1 is SGHVS and CDR2 is FQNEAQ. V was pared by 5 bases and J by 2 bases, with 19 bases between. CDR3 nucleotides: TGTGCCAGCAGCGTACTGACAGGGCGGGGGCCCTACGAGCAGTACTTC. Translating it yields CASSVLTGRGPYEQYF.

Ten or more counts support this clonotype. The rearrangement links TRBV5-1 to TRBJ1-5, with D maybe TRBD1 (5 bases). This CDR3 has 15 amino acids. Trimming left V 4 bases short and J 4 bases short, with 15 bases between. Germline-derived CDR1 and CDR2 are SGHRS and YFSETQ. CDR3 nucleotides: TGCGCCAGCAGCGCGGAGGCAGGGAAAAATCAGCCCCAGCATTTT. Protein sequence: CASSAEAGKNQPQHF.

This rearrangement joins TRBV11-2 to TRBJ1-1; the match to TRBD1 covers 11 bases. With 5 bases clipped from V and 4 bases from J, the junction kept 6 bases outside the gene matches. The germline CDR1 and CDR2 sequences are SGHAT and FQNNGV. The CDR3 spans 15 residues. CDR3 coding DNA: TGTGCCAGCAGCCATGGCGGGACAGGGGGCACTGAAGCTTTCTTT. The encoded protein is CASSHGGTGGTEAFF.

The genes are TRBV4-1 and TRBJ2-7; TRBD1 aligns across 8 bases. The CDR3 totals 14 residues. The V gene end was trimmed by 0 bases and the J gene end by 6 bases; junction bases not matched to a gene: 4. Germline V gene lookup returns CDR1 MGHRA and CDR2 YSYEKL. DNA of the CDR3: TGCGCCAGCAGCCAAGACACAGGGGGAAGCGAGCAGTACTTC. It is translated as CASSQDTGGSEQYF.